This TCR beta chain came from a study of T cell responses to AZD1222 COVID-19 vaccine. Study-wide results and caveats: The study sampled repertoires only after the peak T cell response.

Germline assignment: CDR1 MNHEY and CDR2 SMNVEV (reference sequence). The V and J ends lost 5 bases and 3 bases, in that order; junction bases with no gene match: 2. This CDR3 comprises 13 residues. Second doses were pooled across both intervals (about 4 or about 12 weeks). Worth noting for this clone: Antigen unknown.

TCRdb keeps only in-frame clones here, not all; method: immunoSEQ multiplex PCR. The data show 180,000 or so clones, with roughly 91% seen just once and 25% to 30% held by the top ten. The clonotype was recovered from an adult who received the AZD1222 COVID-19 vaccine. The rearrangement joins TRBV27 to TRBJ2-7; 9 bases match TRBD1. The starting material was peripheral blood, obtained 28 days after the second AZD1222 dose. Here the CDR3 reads CASSPGQGYEQYF. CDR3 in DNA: TGTGCCAGCAGTCCGGGACAGGGCTACGAGCAGTACTTC.